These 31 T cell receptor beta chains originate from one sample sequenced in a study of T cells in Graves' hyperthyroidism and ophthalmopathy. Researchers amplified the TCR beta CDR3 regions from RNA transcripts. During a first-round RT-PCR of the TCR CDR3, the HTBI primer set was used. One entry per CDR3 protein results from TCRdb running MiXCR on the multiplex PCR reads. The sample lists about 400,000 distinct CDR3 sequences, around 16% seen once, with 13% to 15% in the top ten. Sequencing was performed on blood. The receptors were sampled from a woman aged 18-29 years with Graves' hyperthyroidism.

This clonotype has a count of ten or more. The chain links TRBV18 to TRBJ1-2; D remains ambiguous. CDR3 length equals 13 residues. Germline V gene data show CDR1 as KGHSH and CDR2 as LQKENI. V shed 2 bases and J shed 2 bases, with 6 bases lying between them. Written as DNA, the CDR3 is TGTGCCAGCTCACCAACACAAAACTATGGCTACACCTTC. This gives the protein CASSPTQNYGYTF.

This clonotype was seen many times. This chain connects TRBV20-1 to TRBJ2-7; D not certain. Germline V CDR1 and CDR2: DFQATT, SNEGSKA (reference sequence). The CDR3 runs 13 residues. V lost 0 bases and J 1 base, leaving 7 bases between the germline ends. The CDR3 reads CSARDLESYEQYF. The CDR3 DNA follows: TGCAGTGCTAGAGATCTGGAGTCCTACGAGCAGTACTTC.

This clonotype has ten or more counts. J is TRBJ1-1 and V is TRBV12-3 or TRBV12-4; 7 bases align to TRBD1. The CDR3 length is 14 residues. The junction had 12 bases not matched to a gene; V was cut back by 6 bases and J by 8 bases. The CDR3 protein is CASRDQTGMDEAFF. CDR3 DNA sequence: TGTGCCAGCAGAGACCAGACAGGGATGGACGAAGCTTTCTTT.

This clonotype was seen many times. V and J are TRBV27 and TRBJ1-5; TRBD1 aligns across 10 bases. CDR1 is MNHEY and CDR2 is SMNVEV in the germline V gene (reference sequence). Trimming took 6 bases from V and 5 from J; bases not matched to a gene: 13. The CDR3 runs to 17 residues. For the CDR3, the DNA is TGTGCCAGCAGCCCCCTCACCGGGACAGGGGAGGATCAGCCCCAGCATTTT. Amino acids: CASSPLTGTGEDQPQHF.

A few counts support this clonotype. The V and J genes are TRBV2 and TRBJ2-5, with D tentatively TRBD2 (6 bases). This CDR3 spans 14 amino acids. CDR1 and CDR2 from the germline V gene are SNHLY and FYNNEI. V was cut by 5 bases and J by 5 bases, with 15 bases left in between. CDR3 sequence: CASSHGGMGETQYF. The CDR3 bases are TGTGCCAGCAGTCATGGGGGGATGGGTGAGACCCAGTACTTC.

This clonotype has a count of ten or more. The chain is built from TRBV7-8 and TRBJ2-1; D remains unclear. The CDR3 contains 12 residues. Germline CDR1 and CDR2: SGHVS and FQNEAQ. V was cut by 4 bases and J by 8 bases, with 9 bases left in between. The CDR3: CASSSKDHEQFF. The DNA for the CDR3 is TGTGCCAGCAGCTCGAAGGACCATGAGCAGTTCTTC.

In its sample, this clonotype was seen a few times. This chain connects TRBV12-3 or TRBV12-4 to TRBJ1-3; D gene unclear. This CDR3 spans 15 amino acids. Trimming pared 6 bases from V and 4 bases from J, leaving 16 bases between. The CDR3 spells CASSPAAVAGNTIYF. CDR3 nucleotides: TGTGCCAGCAGCCCGGCGGCAGTAGCAGGAAACACCATATATTTT.

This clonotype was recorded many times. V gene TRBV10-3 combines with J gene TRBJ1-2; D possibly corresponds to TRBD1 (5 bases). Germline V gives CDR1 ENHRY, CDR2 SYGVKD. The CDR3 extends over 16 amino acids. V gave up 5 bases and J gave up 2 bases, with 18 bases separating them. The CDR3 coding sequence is TGTGCCATCAGTCCTGGGCTCCTCGGGGGGAACTATGGCTACACCTTC. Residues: CAISPGLLGGNYGYTF.

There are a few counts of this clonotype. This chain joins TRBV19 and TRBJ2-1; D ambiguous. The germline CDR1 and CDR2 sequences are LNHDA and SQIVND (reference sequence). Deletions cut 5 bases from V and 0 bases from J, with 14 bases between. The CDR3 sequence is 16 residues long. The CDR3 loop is CASSFPAASSYNEQFF. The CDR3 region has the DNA TGTGCCAGTAGTTTCCCAGCCGCGAGCTCCTACAATGAGCAGTTCTTC.

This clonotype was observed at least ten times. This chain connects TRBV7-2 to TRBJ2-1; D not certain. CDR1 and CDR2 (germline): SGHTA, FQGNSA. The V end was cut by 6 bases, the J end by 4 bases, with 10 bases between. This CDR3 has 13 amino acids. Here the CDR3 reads CASSRPPYNEQFF. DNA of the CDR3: TGTGCCAGCAGTCGCCCCCCTTACAATGAGCAGTTCTTC.

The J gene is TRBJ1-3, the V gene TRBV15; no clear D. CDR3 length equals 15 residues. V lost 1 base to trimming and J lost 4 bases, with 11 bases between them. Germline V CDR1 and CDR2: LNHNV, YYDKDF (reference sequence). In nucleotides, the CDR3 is TGTGCCACCAGCAGAGTCGGGAAAGCGGGAAACACCATATATTTT. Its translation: CATSRVGKAGNTIYF.

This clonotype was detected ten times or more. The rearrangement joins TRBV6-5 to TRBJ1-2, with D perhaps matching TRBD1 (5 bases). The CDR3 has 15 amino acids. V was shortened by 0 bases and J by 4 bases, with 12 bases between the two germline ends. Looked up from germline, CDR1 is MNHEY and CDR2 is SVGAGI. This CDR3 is CASSYSRTPLYGYTF. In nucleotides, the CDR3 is TGTGCCAGCAGTTACTCGAGGACACCACTCTATGGCTACACCTTC.

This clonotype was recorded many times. CDR3 DNA sequence: TGTGCCACCAGTGACCCGACAGCTAACTATGGCTACACCTTC. This sequence encodes CATSDPTANYGYTF. The chain employs TRBV24-1 and TRBJ1-2; tentatively, D is TRBD1 (5 bases). The germline CDR1 and CDR2 sequences are KGHDR and SFDVKD. Trimming took off 4 bases at V and 0 bases at J, with 8 bases between the two ends. CDR3 length: 14 amino acids.

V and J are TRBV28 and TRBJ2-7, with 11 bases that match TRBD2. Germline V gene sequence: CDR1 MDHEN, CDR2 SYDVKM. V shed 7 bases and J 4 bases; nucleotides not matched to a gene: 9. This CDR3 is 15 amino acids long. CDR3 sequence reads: CASTPTSGNWYEQYF. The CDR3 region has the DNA TGTGCCAGCACCCCGACTAGCGGGAATTGGTACGAGCAGTACTTC.

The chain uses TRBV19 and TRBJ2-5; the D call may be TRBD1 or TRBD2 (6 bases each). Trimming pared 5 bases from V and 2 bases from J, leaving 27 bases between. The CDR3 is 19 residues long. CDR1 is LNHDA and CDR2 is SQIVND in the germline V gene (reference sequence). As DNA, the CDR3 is TGTGCCAGTAGTCTACGCTTTGGGGGCGGGATGCACCTACAAGAGACCCAGTACTTC. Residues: CASSLRFGGGMHLQETQYF.

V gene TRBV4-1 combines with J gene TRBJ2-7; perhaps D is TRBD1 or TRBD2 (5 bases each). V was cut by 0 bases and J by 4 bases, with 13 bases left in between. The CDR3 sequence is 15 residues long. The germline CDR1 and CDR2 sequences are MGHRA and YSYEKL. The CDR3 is CASSQDRDRSYEQYF. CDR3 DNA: TGCGCCAGCAGCCAAGATCGGGACCGATCGTACGAGCAGTACTTC.

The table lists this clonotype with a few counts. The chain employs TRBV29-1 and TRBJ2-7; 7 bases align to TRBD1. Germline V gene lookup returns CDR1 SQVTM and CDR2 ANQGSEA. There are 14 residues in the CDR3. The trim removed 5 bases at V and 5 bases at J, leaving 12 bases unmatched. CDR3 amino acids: CSVRRIQGNHEQYF. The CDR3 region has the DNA TGCAGCGTTCGGAGGATACAGGGGAACCACGAGCAGTACTTC.

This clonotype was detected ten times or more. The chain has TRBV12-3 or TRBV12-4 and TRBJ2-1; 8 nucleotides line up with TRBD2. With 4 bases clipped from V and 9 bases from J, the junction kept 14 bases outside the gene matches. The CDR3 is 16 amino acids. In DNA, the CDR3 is TGTGCCAGCAGTTGGGGTGGCGGGGGGAAGAATAGTGAGCAGTTCTTC. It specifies CASSWGGGGKNSEQFF.

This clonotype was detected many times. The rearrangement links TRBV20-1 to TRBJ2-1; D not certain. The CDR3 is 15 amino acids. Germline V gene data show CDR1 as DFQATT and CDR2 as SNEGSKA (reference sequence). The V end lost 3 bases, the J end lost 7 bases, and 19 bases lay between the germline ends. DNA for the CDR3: TGCAGTGCTAGTGATGCAGCGAAGTACGGTAATGAGCAGTTCTTC. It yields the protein CSASDAAKYGNEQFF.

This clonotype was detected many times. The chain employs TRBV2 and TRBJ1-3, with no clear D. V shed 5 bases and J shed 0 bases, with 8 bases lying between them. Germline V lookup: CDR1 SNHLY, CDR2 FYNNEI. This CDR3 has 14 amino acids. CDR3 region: CASSFLSSGNTIYF. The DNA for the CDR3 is TGTGCCAGCAGTTTTCTCAGCTCTGGAAACACCATATATTTT.

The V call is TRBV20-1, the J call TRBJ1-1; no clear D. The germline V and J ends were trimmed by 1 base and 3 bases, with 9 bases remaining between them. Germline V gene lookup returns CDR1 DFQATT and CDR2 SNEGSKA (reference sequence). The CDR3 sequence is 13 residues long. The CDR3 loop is CSARGTVYTEAFF. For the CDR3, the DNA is TGCAGTGCTAGAGGGACGGTCTACACTGAAGCTTTCTTT.

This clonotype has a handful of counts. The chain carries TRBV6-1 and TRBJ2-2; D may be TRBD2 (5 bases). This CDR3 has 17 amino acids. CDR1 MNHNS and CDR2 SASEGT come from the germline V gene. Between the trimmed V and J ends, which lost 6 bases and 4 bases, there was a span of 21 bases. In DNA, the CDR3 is TGTGCCAGCAGCGCCGTTACTAGTGGGCTCGGCACCGGGGAGCTGTTTTTT. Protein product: CASSAVTSGLGTGELFF.

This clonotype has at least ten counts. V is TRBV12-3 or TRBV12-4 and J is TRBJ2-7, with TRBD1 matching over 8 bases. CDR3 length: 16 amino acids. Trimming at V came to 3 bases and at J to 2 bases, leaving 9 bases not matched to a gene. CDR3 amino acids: CASSFKLGQDAYEQYF. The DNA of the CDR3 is TGTGCCAGCAGTTTTAAGTTGGGACAGGACGCCTACGAGCAGTACTTC.

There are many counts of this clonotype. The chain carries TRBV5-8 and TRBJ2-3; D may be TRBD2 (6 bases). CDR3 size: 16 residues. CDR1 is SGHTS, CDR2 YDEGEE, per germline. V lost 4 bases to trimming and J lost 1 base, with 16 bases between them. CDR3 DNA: TGTGCCAGCAGCCCCGCGGGGAGTAAAGGCACAGATACGCAGTATTTT. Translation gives CASSPAGSKGTDTQYF. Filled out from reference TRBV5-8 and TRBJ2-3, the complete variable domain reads EAGVTQSPTHLIKTRGQQATLRCSPISGHTSVYWYQQALGLGLQFLLWYDEGEERNRGNFPPRFSGRQFPNYSSELNVNALELEDSALYLCASSPAGSKGTDTQYFGPGTRLTVL.

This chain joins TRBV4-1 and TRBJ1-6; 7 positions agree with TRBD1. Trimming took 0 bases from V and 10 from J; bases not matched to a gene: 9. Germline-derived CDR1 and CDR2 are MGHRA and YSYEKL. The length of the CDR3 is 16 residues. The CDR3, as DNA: TGCGCCAGCAGCCAAGAAGGGAACAGGGGAGGGTCACCCCTCCACTTT. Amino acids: CASSQEGNRGGSPLHF.

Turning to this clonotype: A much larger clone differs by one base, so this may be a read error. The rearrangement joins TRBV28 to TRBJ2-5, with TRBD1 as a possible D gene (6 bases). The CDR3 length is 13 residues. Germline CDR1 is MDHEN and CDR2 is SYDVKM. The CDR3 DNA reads TGTGCCAGCAGTGGACAGATGCAAGTGACCCAGTACTTC. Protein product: CASSGQMQVTQYF.

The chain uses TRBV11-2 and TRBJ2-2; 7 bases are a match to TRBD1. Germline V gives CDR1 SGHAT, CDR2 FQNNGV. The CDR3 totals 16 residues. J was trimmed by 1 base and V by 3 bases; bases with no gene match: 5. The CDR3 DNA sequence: TGTGCCAGCAGCTTCTTACAGGGGATGAACACCGGGGAGCTGTTTTTT. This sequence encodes CASSFLQGMNTGELFF.

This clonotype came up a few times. The chain's CDR3 is CASSQMGFSGRDLYEQYF. CDR3 sequence (DNA): TGCGCCAGCAGCCAAATGGGGTTTAGCGGGAGGGACCTCTACGAGCAGTACTTC. The rearrangement uses TRBV4-1 and TRBJ2-7; 11 bases are shared with TRBD2. Trimming cost V 2 bases and J 3 bases; bases outside gene matches: 12. This CDR3 comprises 18 residues. Germline-derived CDR1 and CDR2 are MGHRA and YSYEKL.

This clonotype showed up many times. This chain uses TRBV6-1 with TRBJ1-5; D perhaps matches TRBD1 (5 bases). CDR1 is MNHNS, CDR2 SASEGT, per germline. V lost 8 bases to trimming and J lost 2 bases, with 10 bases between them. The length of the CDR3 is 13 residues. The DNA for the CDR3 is TGTGCCAGCCACGGAGGGGGCAATCAGCCCCAGCATTTT. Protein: CASHGGGNQPQHF.

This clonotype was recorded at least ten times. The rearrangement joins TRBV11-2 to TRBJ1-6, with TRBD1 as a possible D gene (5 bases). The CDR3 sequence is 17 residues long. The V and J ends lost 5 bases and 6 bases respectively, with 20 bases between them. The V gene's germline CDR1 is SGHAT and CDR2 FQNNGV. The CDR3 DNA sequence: TGTGCCAGCAGCCCCCGAGGTGGGGCTGCCGTTAATTCACCCCTCCACTTT. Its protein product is CASSPRGGAAVNSPLHF.

The CDR3 region is CASSPGVWNTEAFF. The CDR3 DNA follows: TGTGCCAGCAGTCCCGGGGTTTGGAACACTGAAGCTTTCTTT. The chain uses TRBV6-1 and TRBJ1-1; D is unresolved. In germline, CDR1 is MNHNS, CDR2 SASEGT. This CDR3 has 14 amino acids. V was pared by 5 bases and J by 1 base, with 11 bases between.